A few counts support the clone carrying this T cell receptor (beta chain). The record originates from a study of naive and memory T cell subsets. An equimolar mix of two oligonucleotides served as the beta constant-region primer for TRBC1 and TRBC2. TCRdb fed the UMI-ligation and nested PCR reads into MiXCR, producing one record per CDR3 protein. The sample holds about 21,000 distinct CDR3 sequences, 11% seen once. Trimming pared 5 bases from V and 6 bases from J, leaving 11 bases between. The germline V gene encodes CDR1 SEHNR and CDR2 FQNEAQ (reference sequence). The CDR3 totals 13 residues. Sequenced sample: central memory CD8+ T cells from blood. The V and J genes are TRBV7-9 and TRBJ1-5; D is ambiguous. The TCR sequence derives from a human donor in good health. The DNA for the CDR3 is TGTGCCAGCAGCAACCTAAGAGGTCAGCCCCAGCATTTT. Amino acid sequence: CASSNLRGQPQHF.